This paragraph covers one T cell receptor (beta chain) sequence. Its antigen is not identified. The data were taken from a study of Ad26.COV2.S vaccination and SARS-CoV-2 variants. Whole-study context: Participants got Ad26.COV2.S intramuscularly, once or twice 56 days apart. Notes on the study in general: Measurements of TCR breadth and depth may have given underestimates of the total T cell responses.

Per germline, CDR1 LNHNV and CDR2 YYDKDF (reference sequence). The CDR3 runs to 14 residues. V dropped 5 bases and J dropped 2; count of bases not matched to a gene: 3. Treatment given: 15 to 20 received Ad26.COV2.S at low or high dose, single or two shots; roughly 5 received placebo; per-sample allocation not given. Each sample was drawn 63 days after the first injection (of vaccine or placebo). Within Boston, the person who donated was an adult of 18-55 years. The protocol was immunoSEQ multiplex PCR, while the TCRdb copy is restricted to in-frame clones and leaves out a portion. Of about 440,000 clones listed, around nine tenths are singletons.

This clonotype was obtained from a person between 18 and 65 years old who received the Ad26.COV2.S COVID-19 vaccine or a placebo. The rearrangement links TRBV15 to TRBJ1-5; 7 bases map to TRBD1. The sample was peripheral blood, taken in a trial of Ad26.COV2.S vaccine versus placebo. DNA for the CDR3: TGTGCCACCAGCTACAGGGGAGGCAATCAGCCCCAGCATTTT. Protein sequence: CATSYRGGNQPQHF.